Listed here are 5 T cell receptor beta chains from one sample, sequenced in a study of cytomegalovirus exposure and HLA in healthy donors. Use of 60 Vbeta and 13 Jbeta primers characterized the PCR. Assay: immunoSEQ multiplex PCR; the TCRdb copy retains only in-frame clones and omits some. The sample holds some 210,000 clones, 77% seen once. The sequenced sample was PBMCs. Every receptor here comes from a woman in her 30s in good health and CMV-seropositive.

This clone has a single count. This chain connects TRBV15 to TRBJ1-1, with unresolved D. V dropped 0 bases and J dropped 5 bases, with 10 bases sitting between them. The length of the CDR3 is 14 residues. Per the germline V gene, CDR1 is LNHNV and CDR2 is YYDKDF (reference sequence). Here the CDR3 reads CATSRDPGRTEAFF. The CDR3 DNA is TGTGCCACCAGCAGAGATCCGGGGAGGACTGAAGCTTTCTTT.

This rearrangement joins TRBV6-5 to TRBJ2-7; D may be TRBD1 (6 bases). The CDR3 extends over 15 amino acids. V was shortened by 6 bases and J by 6 bases, with 21 bases between the two germline ends. The germline CDR1 and CDR2 sequences are MNHEY and SVGAGI. CDR3: CASRESGHPSSEQYF. The CDR3 DNA is TGTGCCAGCAGGGAATCGGGACACCCCTCGAGCGAGCAGTACTTC.

The V call is TRBV19, the J call TRBJ2-5; 16 positions agree with TRBD2. The CDR3 extends over 23 amino acids. Germline V gives CDR1 LNHDA, CDR2 SQIVND (reference sequence). Trimming took 1 base from V and 3 from J; bases not matched to a gene: 20. This CDR3 is CASSIVTGTSGRAPTRSKETQYF. The CDR3 nucleotides read TGTGCCAGTAGTATAGTCACCGGGACTAGCGGGAGGGCCCCTACCAGATCAAAAGAGACCCAGTACTTC.

This rearrangement joins TRBV2 to TRBJ1-1; possibly TRBD1 for D (5 bases). CDR1 and CDR2 from the germline V gene are SNHLY and FYNNEI. This CDR3 comprises 15 residues. Trimming shortened V by 7 bases and J by 7 bases, and 22 bases separated the two germline ends. CDR3 DNA sequence: TGTGCCAGCATAGAAGGGGCGGGGAGAGGGATTGAAGCTTTCTTT. This encodes CASIEGAGRGIEAFF.

J is TRBJ2-3 and V is TRBV29-1; 8 bases fit TRBD1. CDR3 length equals 13 residues. V trimming: 7 bases; J trimming: 6 bases; junction bases outside the gene matches: 9. CDR1 is SQVTM, CDR2 ANQGSEA, per germline. CDR3 protein: CSARQGLYDTQYF. The CDR3 DNA reads TGCAGCGCTCGACAGGGGTTATATGATACGCAGTATTTT.